The T cell receptor (beta chain) described here comes from a study of cytomegalovirus exposure and HLA in healthy donors. Study information: In an early release, HLA-typed donors contributed roughly 85 million unique TCR sequences.

Vbeta (60) and Jbeta (13) primers were used in the PCR. The assay was immunoSEQ multiplex PCR, and TCRdb's table has in-frame clones only and misses some. The sample has 100,000 to 150,000 clones, approximately 80% seen once. Overall study results and limits: Reportedly, a later analysis found an Asian-associated ancestry cluster had fewer N-insertions than the approximately 700-donor mean. TCR beta V segments were, for the most part, productive about 87% or about 30% of the time in an earlier analysis. The majority of CMV-associated TCR beta chains were reported as apparently HLA-restricted in a later analysis.

Regarding this clone: What it recognizes is unknown.

Trimming shortened V by 6 bases and J by 4 bases, and 12 bases separated the two germline ends. Germline V CDR1 and CDR2: SNHLY, FYNNEI. The CDR3 is 13 residues long. The rearrangement uses TRBV2 and TRBJ1-1; a possible D gene is TRBD1 (5 bases). The specimen was PBMCs. The TCR comes from a man in his forties or fifties in good health and CMV-seronegative. In DNA form, the CDR3 reads TGTGCCAGCAGGGACATAAGGGGCACTGAAGCTTTCTTT. Protein sequence: CASRDIRGTEAFF.